The rows below give T cell receptor beta chains drawn from one sample of a study of identical twins. From the 5' RACE reads, TCRdb called clonotypes with MiXCR, one entry per CDR3 protein. The repertoire holds hundreds of thousands of distinct CDR3 sequences, with 6.5% to 9.5% as singletons. The same sample was also used in a study of yellow fever vaccine responses in identical twins.

Material for sequencing was memory (CD45RO+) T cells sorted from blood. Source of these receptors: a woman between 18 and 30 years old in good health. The CDR3 runs from the conserved cysteine through the conserved F or W. A D gene is named only where the DNA matches it firmly. Only part of the rows carry a size: once, few, many, or a class if the clone is expanded.

cdr3_length clone_size j_call v_call d_call cdr3_nt cdr3_aa
14 NA TRBJ2-7 TRBV12-3/TRBV12-4 NA TGTGCCAGCAGTCCAGACAGTTCCCCCAACGAGCAGTACTTC CASSPDSSPNEQYF
15 NA TRBJ2-7 TRBV7-9 TRBD2 TGTGCCAGCAGCTTTGAGTCTAGCGGGAGTTACGAGCAGTACTTC CASSFESSGSYEQYF
16 many TRBJ2-1 TRBV12-3/TRBV12-4 TRBD2 TGTGCCAGCAGCCCTGCCTTTAGCGGGAGTCACAATGAGCAGTTCTTC CASSPAFSGSHNEQFF
12 many TRBJ2-1 TRBV29-1 NA TGCATGGGGCAGATCAAACGGGATGAGCAGTTCTTC CMGQIKRDEQFF
15 many TRBJ2-7 TRBV4-1 NA TGCGCCAGCAGCCAAGATTTGCAGGACTGGGGGGAGCAGTACTTC CASSQDLQDWGEQYF
13 many TRBJ1-2 TRBV6-6 TRBD1 TGTGCCAGCAGCCATGGGACAGGATATGGCTACACCTTC CASSHGTGYGYTF
16 many TRBJ2-1 TRBV4-1 NA TGCGCCAGCAGCCAACCTACGGTCTCCCCTGGCAATGAGCAGTTCTTC CASSQPTVSPGNEQFF
16 many TRBJ2-3 TRBV28 NA TGTGCCAGCAGTACCCCAGGGCCTCCACGAGCTGATACGCAGTATTTT CASSTPGPPRADTQYF
17 NA TRBJ2-7 TRBV27 NA TGTGCCAGCAGTCCCTCCCTCCTAGGAAAGGTAGCCTACGAGCAGTACTTC CASSPSLLGKVAYEQYF
17 many TRBJ2-7 TRBV7-8 TRBD1 TGTGCCAGCAGCTTAACGGCCGCGACAGGGGTTGCGTACGAGCAGTACTTC CASSLTAATGVAYEQYF
13 NA TRBJ2-5 TRBV6-1 NA TGTGCCAGCACCGAACAGCAGCAAGAGACCCAGTACTTC CASTEQQQETQYF
15 NA TRBJ2-5 TRBV25-1 NA TGTGCCAGCAGTGAAACAGGGCTCGCACAAGAGACCCAGTACTTC CASSETGLAQETQYF
15 NA TRBJ2-1 TRBV7-6 NA TGTGCCAGCAGCTTAGAGGCTAGACACTACAATGAGCAGTTCTTC CASSLEARHYNEQFF
14 few TRBJ2-7 TRBV7-9 NA TGTGCCAGCAGCCGCCGGGTTGACTCCTACGAGCAGTACTTC CASSRRVDSYEQYF
17 NA TRBJ2-1 TRBV6-5 TRBD2 TGTGCCAGCAGTTACTCCCTATGGACTAGCGGGGGGGGTGAGCAGTTCTTC CASSYSLWTSGGGEQFF
15 many TRBJ1-1 TRBV10-3 NA TGTGCCATCACCCCATCGACAGGACTGAACACTGAAGCTTTCTTT CAITPSTGLNTEAFF
12 many TRBJ2-1 TRBV5-6 NA TGTGCCAGCAGCTTATCCAGGTATGAGCAGTTCTTC CASSLSRYEQFF
14 many TRBJ2-3 TRBV28 NA TGTGCCAGCAGTTTAACAGGGAGGGGAGATACGCAGTATTTT CASSLTGRGDTQYF
21 NA TRBJ2-2 TRBV5-1 TRBD2 TGCGCCAGCAGCTTGGCTCCCCGGACGCCTGGAGCGGGAGCTAACACCGGGGAGCTGTTTTTT CASSLAPRTPGAGANTGELFF
14 few TRBJ2-2 TRBV14 NA TGTGCCAGCAGCCAAGCAGCGGGTCTCGGGGAGCTGTTTTTT CASSQAAGLGELFF
16 NA TRBJ1-2 TRBV5-1 TRBD1 TGCGCCAGCACGATGGGGACAGGGGGATTTAACTATGGCTACACCTTC CASTMGTGGFNYGYTF
13 many TRBJ1-1 TRBV7-9 NA TGTGCCAGCAGCCCATCCGCGGGCGCTGAAGCTTTCTTT CASSPSAGAEAFF
15 many TRBJ2-7 TRBV13 NA TGTGCCAGCAGCTCCCGGGGGAGGGGGCTGGACGAGCAGTACTTC CASSSRGRGLDEQYF
17 few TRBJ2-7 TRBV7-9 TRBD2 TGTGCCAGCAGCTTAGCGGTACTAGCGGGGACAAAGGACGAGCAGTACTTC CASSLAVLAGTKDEQYF
13 NA TRBJ2-3 TRBV6-1 NA TGTGCCAGCAGTGAAACGCCAGAAGATACGCAGTATTTT CASSETPEDTQYF
12 few TRBJ2-7 TRBV20-1 NA TGCAGTGCTAGAGCCCTCCCCTACGAGCAGTACTTC CSARALPYEQYF
12 NA TRBJ1-2 TRBV2 NA TGTGCCAGCACAGCCGGTAGCTATGGCTACACCTTC CASTAGSYGYTF
16 few TRBJ2-5 TRBV5-1 TRBD1 TGCGCCAGCAGCTTCCAGCCAGGGACAGGGAGTGAGACCCAGTACTTC CASSFQPGTGSETQYF
19 many TRBJ2-3 TRBV12-3/TRBV12-4 NA TGTGCCAGCGCAGCCCACCAGGGCTCCATGACAGGAATCACAGATACGCAGTATTTT CASAAHQGSMTGITDTQYF
15 NA TRBJ1-5 TRBV3-1 NA TGTGCCAGCAGCCAAGAGGCAGGGCCAGGACAGCCCCAGCATTTT CASSQEAGPGQPQHF
16 NA TRBJ2-3 TRBV6-4 TRBD2 TGTGCCAGCAGTGAAGATAGCGGGAGAGGTACAGATACGCAGTATTTT CASSEDSGRGTDTQYF
16 many TRBJ2-7 TRBV24-1 NA TGTGCCACCAGTGATTTGGGAGTAAGTGGGGCCTACGAGCAGTACTTC CATSDLGVSGAYEQYF
13 many TRBJ2-1 TRBV10-3 TRBD1 TGTGCCATCGGAAGGACAGGGGACAATGAGCAGTTCTTC CAIGRTGDNEQFF
17 NA TRBJ2-2 TRBV19 TRBD2 TGTGCCAGTAGTCTGACCCCTAGCGGGAGGGCTGCCGGGGAGCTGTTTTTT CASSLTPSGRAAGELFF
14 many TRBJ2-3 TRBV5-6 NA TGTGCCAGCAGCGGGGGACTGAGCACAGATACGCAGTATTTT CASSGGLSTDTQYF
15 many TRBJ2-3 TRBV6-4 NA TGTGCCAGCAGCCCTACTAGGGCTAGCACAGATACGCAGTATTTT CASSPTRASTDTQYF
14 NA TRBJ1-5 TRBV2 TRBD1 TGTGCCAGCAGGGCAGACAGGGACAATCAGCCCCAGCATTTT CASRADRDNQPQHF
15 many TRBJ2-2 TRBV6-5 NA TGTGCCAGCAGTTACTTGGACTTCAACACCGGGGAGCTGTTTTTT CASSYLDFNTGELFF
16 few TRBJ2-1 TRBV6-1 TRBD2 TGTGCCAGCACCTCGACCGGGACTAGCGGGAGCGATGAGCAGTTCTTC CASTSTGTSGSDEQFF
15 NA TRBJ2-7 TRBV6-5 NA TGTGCCAGCAGTTACTCGAGTCGGGGGCCCTACGAGCAGTACTTC CASSYSSRGPYEQYF
14 NA TRBJ2-5 TRBV18 NA TGTGCCAGCTCACAGCGGGCCAAACAAGAGACCCAGTACTTC CASSQRAKQETQYF
19 NA TRBJ2-1 TRBV10-3 TRBD2 TGTGCCATCACCCAGACTAGCGGGAGGTGGGGTATTCCGCTAAATGAGCAGTTCTTC CAITQTSGRWGIPLNEQFF